Listed below are T cell receptor beta chains from one sample, sequenced in a study of human T cells and chemical hapten exposure. TCRdb reprocessed the RACE reads with MiXCR, giving one entry per CDR3 protein. Altogether 97,000 or so distinct CDR3 sequences are present, about 28% being singletons, with the ten largest covering around 10%. The source was whole blood, collected in connection with sensitization to the hapten diphenylcyclopropenone (DPC). The receptor source for this set is a man aged 40-55 years with alopecia areata. Some clones in this sample may be carry-over from other donors' samples. Both conserved end residues are trimmed from each CDR3. Size is omitted from some rows. Given values are once, few, many or a class for expanded clones.

V gene	clone size	J gene	CDR3 protein
TRBV7-2	few	TRBJ2-1	ASSLAGLAGNEQF
TRBV6-1	NA	TRBJ2-3	ASRVWTSTDTDTQY
TRBV20-1	NA	TRBJ1-1	SAREGVSRGTEAF
TRBV5-1	NA	TRBJ2-5	ASSLNTGTSGRAQETQY
TRBV6-2/TRBV6-3	few	TRBJ2-5	ASSYLRQGQETQY
TRBV12-3/TRBV12-4	NA	TRBJ2-5	ASSLTGLGTQY
TRBV4-2	few	TRBJ2-6	ASSHEPTGDGANVLT
TRBV7-9	few	TRBJ2-7	ASSLERGSTYEQY
TRBV27	few	TRBJ2-5	ASSKTGVWETQY
TRBV10-3	NA	TRBJ2-7	AIRAPGQGDEQY
TRBV2	NA	TRBJ1-2	ASSVGTGFNYGYT
TRBV12-3/TRBV12-4	NA	TRBJ1-3	ASSSTVAGNTIY
TRBV5-4	few	TRBJ1-2	ASSPEGQGYGYT
TRBV7-3	NA	TRBJ2-1	ASSFSVTNEQF
TRBV7-2	NA	TRBJ1-2	ASSLRAGGDAGYT
TRBV20-1	NA	TRBJ2-3	SARRLARPTDTQY
TRBV27	NA	TRBJ2-2	ASGRLSAGELF
TRBV9	NA	TRBJ2-5	ASSVNPSGTQY
TRBV2	few	TRBJ2-6	ASRATPLLGLANVLT
TRBV20-1	few	TRBJ2-3	SARGITDTQY
TRBV5-1	NA	TRBJ2-3	ASSRGEFQPDTQY
TRBV20-1	NA	TRBJ1-5	SALSGDQPQH
TRBV29-1	NA	TRBJ2-5	SVATLFQETQY
TRBV28	few	TRBJ2-1	ASTPGGPYNEQF
TRBV20-1	NA	TRBJ1-5	SARLGLSSQPQH
TRBV7-2	NA	TRBJ2-2	ASSLQSGSRTGELF
TRBV5-4	NA	TRBJ2-1	ASSLRRQGDEQF
TRBV19	NA	TRBJ2-3	ASSLSLAGADTQY
TRBV7-2	few	TRBJ1-3	ASSRRRGSGNTIY
TRBV28	NA	TRBJ1-5	ASSLSLGSNQPQH
TRBV27	few	TRBJ1-5	ASSLSGGQGSNQPQH
TRBV20-1	few	TRBJ2-6	SARDQSGANVLT
TRBV12-3/TRBV12-4	NA	TRBJ1-1	ASSWGSWNTEAF
TRBV7-9	NA	TRBJ2-7	ASSSLAESYEQY
TRBV6-6	few	TRBJ2-1	ASRGQGVRVREVNEQF
TRBV5-6	NA	TRBJ1-1	ASSSSKTGGYTEAF
TRBV20-1	few	TRBJ2-2	SARGAQRGSGELF
TRBV29-1	NA	TRBJ2-2	SVLRNTGELF
TRBV29-1	many	TRBJ2-7	SVEITGGEQY
TRBV28	NA	TRBJ2-7	ASIAQGPRSEQY
TRBV10-3	few	TRBJ1-1	AIRDTGKSSSEAF